Sequencing of this TCR beta chain was carried out in a study of blood T cell repertoires in COVID-19. Study-level information: PBMCs, B-cell-depleted T cells, or T cells provided the cDNA or gDNA that made up the material.

Deletions cut 8 bases from V and 5 bases from J, with 13 bases between. The CDR3 is 12 amino acids. Cohorts were based on clinical histories the participants reported. The protocol was immunoSEQ multiplex PCR, while the TCRdb copy is restricted to in-frame clones and leaves out a portion. Among some 320,000 clones listed, around 90% were seen once. The clonotype comes from a man aged 60-69 years who had recovered from COVID-19. Input material: PBMCs or T cells enriched from blood (not recorded which). The chain employs TRBV12-3 or TRBV12-4 and TRBJ2-7; tentative D call: TRBD1 (6 bases). The DNA for the CDR3 is TGTGCCAGCCGACAGGACTTAGACGAGCAGTACTTC. As protein: CASRQDLDEQYF.